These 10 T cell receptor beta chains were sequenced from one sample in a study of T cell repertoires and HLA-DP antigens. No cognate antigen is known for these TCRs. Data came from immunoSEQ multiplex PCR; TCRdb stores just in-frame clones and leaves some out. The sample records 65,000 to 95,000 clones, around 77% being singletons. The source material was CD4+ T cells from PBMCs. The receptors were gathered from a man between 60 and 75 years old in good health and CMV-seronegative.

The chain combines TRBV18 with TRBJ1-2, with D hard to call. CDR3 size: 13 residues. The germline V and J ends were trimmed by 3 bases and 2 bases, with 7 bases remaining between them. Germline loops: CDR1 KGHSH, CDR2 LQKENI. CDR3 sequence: CASSPGDNYGYTF. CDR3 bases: TGTGCCAGCTCACCCGGAGACAACTATGGCTACACCTTC. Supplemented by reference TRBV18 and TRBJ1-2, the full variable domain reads NAGVMQNPRHLVRRRGQEARLRCSPMKGHSHVYWYRQLPEEGLKFMVYLQKENIIDESGMPKERFSAEFPKEGPSILRIQQVVRGDSAAYFCASSPGDNYGYTFGSGTRLTVV.

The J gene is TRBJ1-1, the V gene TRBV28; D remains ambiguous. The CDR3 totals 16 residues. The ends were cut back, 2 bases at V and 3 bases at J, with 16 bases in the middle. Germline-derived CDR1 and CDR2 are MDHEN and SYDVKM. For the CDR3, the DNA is TGTGCCAGCAGTTTAGCGAACGGGCGGTGGGACACTGAAGCTTTCTTT. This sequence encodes CASSLANGRWDTEAFF.

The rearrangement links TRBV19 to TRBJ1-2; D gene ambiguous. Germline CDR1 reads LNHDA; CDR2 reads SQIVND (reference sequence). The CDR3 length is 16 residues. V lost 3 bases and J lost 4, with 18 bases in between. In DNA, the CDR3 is TGTGCCAGTAGTATCTCCCCAGGAGTTGTTTCCTATGGCTACACCTTC. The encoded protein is CASSISPGVVSYGYTF. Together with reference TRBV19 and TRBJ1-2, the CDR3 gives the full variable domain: DGGITQSPKYLFRKEGQNVTLSCEQNLNHDAMYWYRQDPGQGLRLIYYSQIVNDFQKGDIAEGYSVSREKKESFPLTVTSAQKNPTAFYLCASSISPGVVSYGYTFGSGTRLTVV.

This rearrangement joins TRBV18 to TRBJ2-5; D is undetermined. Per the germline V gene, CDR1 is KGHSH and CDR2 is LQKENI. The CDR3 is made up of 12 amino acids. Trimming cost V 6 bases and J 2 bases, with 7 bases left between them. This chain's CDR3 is CASSLGQETQYF. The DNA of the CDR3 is TGTGCCAGCTCCCTAGGGCAAGAGACCCAGTACTTC. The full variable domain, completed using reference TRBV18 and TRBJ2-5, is NAGVMQNPRHLVRRRGQEARLRCSPMKGHSHVYWYRQLPEEGLKFMVYLQKENIIDESGMPKERFSAEFPKEGPSILRIQQVVRGDSAAYFCASSLGQETQYFGPGTRLLVL.

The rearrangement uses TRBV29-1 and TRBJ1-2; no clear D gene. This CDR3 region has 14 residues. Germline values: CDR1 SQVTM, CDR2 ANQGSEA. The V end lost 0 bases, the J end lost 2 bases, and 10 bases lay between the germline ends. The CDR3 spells CSVEDRTVNYGYTF. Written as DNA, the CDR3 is TGCAGCGTTGAAGATAGGACGGTAAACTATGGCTACACCTTC.

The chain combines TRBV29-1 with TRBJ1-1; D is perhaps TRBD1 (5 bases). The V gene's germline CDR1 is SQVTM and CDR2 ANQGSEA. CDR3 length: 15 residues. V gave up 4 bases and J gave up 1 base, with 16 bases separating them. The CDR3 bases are TGCAGCGTTGTAGGGACCCTAAGGGGGAACACTGAAGCTTTCTTT. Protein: CSVVGTLRGNTEAFF.

The CDR3 reads CASTQPGGTEAFF. CDR3 sequence (DNA): TGTGCCAGCACCCAGCCCGGTGGAACTGAAGCTTTCTTT. V and J are TRBV6-4 and TRBJ1-1, with D uncertain. In germline, CDR1 is MRHNA, CDR2 SNTAGT. Trimming took off 7 bases at V and 5 bases at J, with 14 bases between the two ends. The CDR3 runs to 13 residues.

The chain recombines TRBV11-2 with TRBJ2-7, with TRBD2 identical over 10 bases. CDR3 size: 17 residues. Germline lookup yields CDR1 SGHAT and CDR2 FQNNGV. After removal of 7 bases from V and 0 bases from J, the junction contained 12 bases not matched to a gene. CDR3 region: CASNLGLAGASSYEQYF. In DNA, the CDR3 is TGTGCCAGCAACCTGGGCCTAGCGGGGGCTAGCTCCTACGAGCAGTACTTC.

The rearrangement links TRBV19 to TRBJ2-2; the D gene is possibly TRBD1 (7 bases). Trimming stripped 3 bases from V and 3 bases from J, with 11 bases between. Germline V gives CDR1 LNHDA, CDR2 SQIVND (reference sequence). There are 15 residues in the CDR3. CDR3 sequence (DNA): TGTGCCAGTAGTATGGGGGGACAGTACACCGGGGAGCTGTTTTTT. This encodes CASSMGGQYTGELFF.

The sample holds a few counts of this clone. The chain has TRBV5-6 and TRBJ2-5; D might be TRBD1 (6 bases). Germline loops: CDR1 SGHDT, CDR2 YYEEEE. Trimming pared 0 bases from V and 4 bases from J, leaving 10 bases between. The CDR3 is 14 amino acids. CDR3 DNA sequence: TGTGCCAGCAGCTTGGTGACAGGTCTAGAGACCCAGTACTTC. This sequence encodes CASSLVTGLETQYF.